Described below is a single TCR beta chain sequence and its context. The antigen it recognizes is unknown. This specimen comes from a study of T cell responses to AZD1222 COVID-19 vaccine (dated by TCRdb to about 2021). At the level of the whole study: TCR sequencing covered roughly 230 trial participants: 207 given two doses of AZD1222 and approximately 26 given two doses of MenACWY control vaccine. Trial participants were enrolled by age into subgroups of 18-55, 56-69 and 70-plus years, and about 150, 27 and 61 TCR-sequenced participants, respectively, were included in these subgroups.

The CDR3 regions of human TCRbeta chains were analyzed by immunosequencing. Processing in the source paper ran as follows. Repertoire TCRs were matched against a reference library of SARS-CoV-2-specific TCRs generated with the MIRA antigen-specificity platform. Breadth was defined as the fraction of unique TCRs that were SARS-CoV-2-associated, and depth was defined as the fraction of total T cells that were SARS-CoV-2-associated. Using the MIRA data, each spike-specific TCR was mapped to the spike region that the TCR reacts to and placed in a CD4 or CD8 class. Log10-transformed breadth and depth values were compared by one-way ANOVA with Sidak's multiple comparisons tests. Sourced from immuneACCESS, this table was stored by TCRdb with only in-frame sequences that have V and J called. A share of the clones is absent; for the studies checked, an unresolved V gene accounts for under half, and the remainder has no known explanation. The DNA was the basis for D and trimming; V, J and clone size are from that table. The sample table on file contains over 120,000 clones. Clones ranked in the top ten supply under 2.5% of the sample.

What the authors observed across the whole study: Reportedly, close to half of the unique spike-specific TCRs recognized epitopes lying outside the regions that are mutated in the B.1.351 and B.1.1.7 variants. Because no samples from the day 14 peak response were available, repertoires could be characterized only after the peak T cell response. The whole spike protein was spanned by vaccine-associated CD4 TCRs, and dominant responses were seen in regions 160-218 and 743-854. The 56-69-year group was small, and its depth increase did not reach significance, likely because of low power. Most participants were white British and females outnumbered males, and the authors suggested that clonal diversity may have been underestimated. After two AZD1222 doses, spike-specific TCR breadth and depth were significantly higher than at day 0 and than in MenACWY recipients. Conclusions about previously exposed vaccinees are limited because only a handful of AZD1222 recipients were SARS-CoV-2 seropositive at baseline.

The germline V and J ends show losses of 4 bases and 9 bases respectively, and no gene match explains 15 bases of the junction. Including cysteine and phenylalanine, the CDR3 has 16 amino acids. Of all the DNA, just the CDR3 is kept, 48 bases in frame from base 1. The CDR1 and CDR2 encoded by the germline V gene (reference sequence) are SGHNT and YYREEE. The time point label, read with the paper, signifies: baseline before first vaccination. Samples from vaccinated people were obtained from the UK trials COV001 and COV002, which included a single-blind randomized controlled phase 2/3 trial of AZD1222 (ChAdOx1 nCoV-19) in healthy adults. For TCRbeta chain sequencing, PBMC samples from trial participants were taken at day 0 and at day 28 after the second dose.

The receptor comes from an adult in good health. The rearrangement joined TRBV5-4 to TRBJ2-1, with 8 junctional bases fitting TRBD2. The specimen sequenced was peripheral blood. The CDR3: CASSPWGSGAAFEQFF. The nucleotide sequence reads TGTGCCAGCAGCCCCTGGGGTAGCGGGGCGGCGTTTGAGCAGTTCTTC.